This T cell receptor beta chain was obtained from a study of cytomegalovirus exposure and HLA in healthy donors. Trimming stripped 0 bases from V and 0 bases from J, with 15 bases between. Germline CDR1 is GTSNPN and CDR2 is SVGIG (reference sequence). The CDR3 loop spans 17 amino acids. The PCR ran on 60 Vbeta and 13 Jbeta primers. Produced via immunoSEQ multiplex PCR; TCRdb's table is partial and in-frame only. This sample has 110,000 to 150,000 clones, with less than 85% found just once. This clone has a single count. What it recognizes is unknown. General study findings and limits: According to an earlier analysis, most TCR beta V segments yielded productive rearrangements about 87% or about 30% of the time. Reports indicate that TCR beta sequences accurately predicted the HLA-A and HLA-B alleles of most subjects. The authors later found TCR association rates varying by HLA locus, with DRB1 most and HLA-C fewest.

The sequencing input was PBMCs. The source of this sequence is a woman aged 60-75 years in good health and CMV-seropositive. The rearrangement links TRBV30 to TRBJ1-5; unclear D gene. CDR3 sequence: CAWSVGLGEISNQPQHF. CDR3 sequence (DNA): TGTGCCTGGAGTGTGGGCTTAGGCGAGATTAGCAATCAGCCCCAGCATTTT.